This entry describes one TCR beta chain. The target antigen is unknown. This entry is derived from a study of T cell responses to AZD1222 COVID-19 vaccine. Broader study findings: Spike was spanned by vaccine-associated CD4 TCRs, with dominance at 160-218 and 743-854.

CDR3 length: 16 amino acids. The germline V gene has CDR1 SGHDN and CDR2 FVKESK. With 5 bases removed from V and 8 bases from J, the gap between germline ends came to 21 bases. Sequencing was performed with immunoSEQ multiplex PCR; in TCRdb, only in-frame clones are kept and a portion is missing. The sample gives 150,000 to 200,000 clones, roughly nine tenths of which show up once; approximately 6.9% is in the top ten. The TCR comes from an adult in good health. The specimen was peripheral blood, collected on day 0 of AZD1222 vaccination. The chain uses TRBV14 and TRBJ1-4; D is possibly TRBD1 (6 bases). The CDR3 nucleotides read TGTGCCAGCAGCACTACACTGGGGGGCCAGATGGAAAAACTGTTTTTT. This encodes CASSTTLGGQMEKLFF.